This entry lists 28 T cell receptor beta chains sequenced from one sample in a study of CD8 T cells in Susac syndrome. Random hexamers were used to reverse transcribe an amount of 0.5 to 1 ug RNA. In TCRdb, the immunoSEQ multiplex PCR reads were re-called with MiXCR into one record per CDR3 protein. This sample has roughly 200,000 distinct CDR3 sequences, with roughly 94% found just once. Input material: CD4+ T cells from PBMCs. These receptors all come from a human donor with Susac syndrome.

The chain employs TRBV2 and TRBJ2-1; D remains ambiguous. From germline, CDR1 is SNHLY and CDR2 FYNNEI. This CDR3 comprises 16 residues. The V and J ends lost 3 bases and 7 bases respectively, with 19 bases between them. As DNA, the CDR3 is TGTGCCAGCAGTGACCCTCTCAGCGCTGAATGGAATGAGCAGTTCTTC. It translates to CASSDPLSAEWNEQFF.

V gene TRBV28 combines with J gene TRBJ2-7; possible D gene TRBD1, 6 bases. The CDR3 covers 14 residues. Germline loops: CDR1 MDHEN, CDR2 SYDVKM. V lost 2 bases, J lost 0 bases, and 8 bases lay in between. CDR3: CASSLQGSSYEQYF. The CDR3 DNA reads as TGTGCCAGCAGTTTACAGGGGAGCTCCTACGAGCAGTACTTC.

The chain is built from TRBV3-1 and TRBJ2-1; 10 bases are a match to TRBD1. V was pared by 4 bases and J by 6 bases, with 3 bases of the junction left unmatched. The CDR3 sequence is 14 residues long. Germline V lookup: CDR1 LGHDT, CDR2 YNNKEL (reference sequence). CDR3 protein: CASSRQGARNEQFF. For the CDR3, the DNA is TGTGCCAGCAGCCGACAGGGGGCGCGCAATGAGCAGTTCTTC.

The chain is built from TRBV5-5 and TRBJ2-5; no clear D. CDR1 and CDR2 (germline): SGHKS, YYEKEE (reference sequence). Trimming took off 2 bases at V and 0 bases at J, with 14 bases between the two ends. The CDR3 sequence is 16 residues long. CDR3 residues: CASSLVVGWNQETQYF. The CDR3 DNA reads TGTGCCAGCAGCTTAGTTGTGGGCTGGAACCAAGAGACCCAGTACTTC.

This rearrangement joins TRBV3-1 to TRBJ2-1; possible D gene TRBD2, 6 bases. Deletions cut 5 bases from V and 0 bases from J, with 14 bases between. The V gene's germline CDR1 is LGHDT and CDR2 YNNKEL (reference sequence). The CDR3 has 16 amino acids. The CDR3 bases are TGTGCCAGCAGCAACCGGGACTGGAGCTCCTACAATGAGCAGTTCTTC. Translated, it gives CASSNRDWSSYNEQFF.

The chain joins TRBV18 to TRBJ2-7; D gene uncertain. Germline assignment: CDR1 KGHSH and CDR2 LQKENI. Trimming removed 3 bases from V and 2 bases from J, with 8 bases in between. This CDR3 spans 13 amino acids. Here the CDR3 DNA reads TGTGCCAGCTCACCTGAAACGGCCTACGAGCAGTACTTC. This encodes CASSPETAYEQYF.

This clonotype has only one observation. The chain employs TRBV15 and TRBJ1-5; 7 bases are a match to TRBD1. Per the germline V gene, CDR1 is LNHNV and CDR2 is YYDKDF (reference sequence). Trimming removed 0 bases from V and 6 bases from J; junction bases left unmatched: 8. The CDR3 covers 16 residues. The CDR3 bases are TGTGCCACCAGCAGAGATCCCACAGGGGTGGGTCAGCCCCAGCATTTT. This translates into CATSRDPTGVGQPQHF.

The chain couples TRBV20-1 to TRBJ2-1; the match to TRBD2 covers 11 bases. Germline trimming cut 4 bases from V and 8 bases from J; bases unmatched to any gene: 10. The CDR3 covers 15 residues. The V gene's germline CDR1 is DFQATT and CDR2 SNEGSKA (reference sequence). CDR3 protein: CSANSGRAIRDEQFF. The CDR3 DNA follows: TGCAGTGCTAATAGCGGGAGGGCGATTCGCGATGAGCAGTTCTTC.

The chain employs TRBV29-1 and TRBJ2-1; the D is unclear. V lost 3 bases, J lost 0 bases, and 9 bases lay in between. Germline assignment: CDR1 SQVTM and CDR2 ANQGSEA. The CDR3 is 14 amino acids. CDR3 protein: CSVDQASSYNEQFF. The CDR3 DNA is TGCAGCGTTGATCAGGCCAGCTCCTACAATGAGCAGTTCTTC.

J is TRBJ2-5 and V is TRBV30; the D call may be TRBD1 or TRBD2 (7 bases each). V shed 5 bases and J shed 5 bases, with 21 bases lying between them. Germline assignment: CDR1 GTSNPN and CDR2 SVGIG (reference sequence). CDR3 size: 15 residues. For the CDR3, the DNA is TGTGCCTGGTCGGGAGGCGGGACAGCGAGGGAGACCCAGTACTTC. Amino acids: CAWSGGGTARETQYF.

The V and J genes are TRBV5-4 and TRBJ2-7; 9 positions agree with TRBD1. There are 15 residues in the CDR3. After removal of 3 bases from V and 2 bases from J, the junction contained 6 bases not matched to a gene. Per germline, CDR1 SGHNT and CDR2 YYREEE (reference sequence). DNA for the CDR3: TGTGCCAGCAGCTGGTCGGGACAGGGTCCCTACGAGCAGTACTTC. Residues: CASSWSGQGPYEQYF.

This chain links TRBV6-5 with TRBJ1-5, with D possibly being TRBD1 (6 bases). Germline values: CDR1 MNHEY, CDR2 SVGAGI. V was trimmed by 6 bases and J by 9 bases, leaving 18 bases between them. The CDR3 is 14 residues long. DNA for the CDR3: TGTGCCAGCAGCCGAGGACAGCCCTTGGGGCCCCAGCATTTT. Encoded protein: CASSRGQPLGPQHF.

The chain combines TRBV20-1 with TRBJ1-5; 10 bases fit TRBD1. The V segment lost 0 bases and the J segment 3 bases; nucleotides outside the gene matches: 5. Germline CDR1 reads DFQATT; CDR2 reads SNEGSKA (reference sequence). The CDR3 runs to 16 residues. CDR3 amino acids: CSARDETGGLNQPQHF. In DNA, the CDR3 is TGCAGTGCTAGAGATGAGACAGGGGGCCTCAATCAGCCCCAGCATTTT.

The V and J genes are TRBV5-1 and TRBJ2-5; the match to TRBD2 covers 14 bases. This CDR3 contains 16 residues. Germline V gene lookup returns CDR1 SGHRS and CDR2 YFSETQ. J lost 4 bases, V lost 3 bases, and 5 bases had no gene match. DNA for the CDR3: TGCGCCAGCAGCTACGGGACTAGCGGGGGTTCAGAGACCCAGTACTTC. Encoded protein: CASSYGTSGGSETQYF.

The chain links TRBV7-9 to TRBJ2-1; the D is unclear. Germline values: CDR1 SEHNR, CDR2 FQNEAQ (reference sequence). This CDR3 region has 16 residues. V lost 6 bases and J 0 bases, leaving 15 bases between the germline ends. The CDR3 here is CASSRRTEHSYNEQFF. In DNA form, the CDR3 reads TGTGCCAGCAGTCGCCGGACGGAACACTCCTACAATGAGCAGTTCTTC.

V usage is TRBV9 and J usage is TRBJ2-1, with no clear D. Trimming cost V 4 bases and J 5 bases, with 10 bases left between them. This CDR3 is built from 13 residues. CDR1 and CDR2 (germline): SGDLS, YYNGEE. This CDR3 reads CASSSLPNNEQFF. The DNA of the CDR3 is TGTGCCAGCAGCTCCTTACCAAACAATGAGCAGTTCTTC.

This chain links TRBV4-1 with TRBJ1-1, with 7 bases aligning to TRBD1. V lost 6 bases and J lost 1; bases outside the gene matches: 5. This CDR3 region has 14 residues. The germline V gene has CDR1 MGHRA and CDR2 YSYEKL. The DNA for the CDR3 is TGCGCCAGCAGGCTGGGACAGACGAACACTGAAGCTTTCTTT. Translating it yields CASRLGQTNTEAFF.

This sequence joins TRBV20-1 and TRBJ1-6, with 8 bases aligning to TRBD1. With 6 bases clipped from V and 5 bases from J, the junction kept 3 bases outside the gene matches. The CDR3 is 13 residues long. Germline CDR1 and CDR2: DFQATT and SNEGSKA (reference sequence). The DNA of the CDR3 is TGCAGTGCCCAGGGGGCGAATAATTCACCCCTCCACTTT. This gives the protein CSAQGANNSPLHF.

The V and J genes are TRBV30 and TRBJ1-1; 8 nucleotides line up with TRBD1. After removal of 2 bases from V and 11 bases from J, the junction contained 16 bases not matched to a gene. CDR1 is GTSNPN and CDR2 is SVGIG in the germline V gene (reference sequence). The CDR3 has 15 amino acids. The CDR3 spells CAWSHVSLQGAKAFF. For the CDR3, the DNA is TGTGCCTGGAGTCACGTTTCACTGCAGGGGGCGAAGGCTTTCTTT.

The chain is built from TRBV4-2 and TRBJ1-1; D call uncertain. The CDR3 is made up of 17 amino acids. The V end was cut by 1 base, the J end by 4 bases, with 19 bases between. Germline V gene lookup returns CDR1 LGHNA and CDR2 YNFKEQ. CDR3: CASSQGGLRAPSTEAFF. The CDR3 DNA is TGTGCCAGCAGCCAAGGGGGTCTAAGGGCCCCCAGCACTGAAGCTTTCTTT.

CDR3 residues: CASTSQSFREQYF. The CDR3 DNA is TGTGCCAGCACGTCGCAGAGCTTCCGCGAGCAGTACTTC. V gene TRBV12-3 or TRBV12-4 combines with J gene TRBJ2-7, with D unclear. V gave up 7 bases and J gave up 6 bases, with 16 bases separating them. The CDR3 has 13 residues.

The CDR3 DNA follows: TGTGCCAGCAGTGCTACGACAGGGGGGGAGACCCAGTACTTC. Translating gives CASSATTGGETQYF. V and J are TRBV28 and TRBJ2-5; TRBD1 aligns across 9 bases. CDR3 length: 14 residues. Trimming cost V 5 bases and J 5 bases; bases outside gene matches: 6. Germline CDR1 is MDHEN and CDR2 is SYDVKM.

This clonotype was found once. The genes are TRBV20-1 and TRBJ2-2, with D uncertain. V gave up 0 bases and J gave up 4 bases, with 18 bases separating them. This CDR3 has 17 amino acids. CDR1 and CDR2 from the germline V gene are DFQATT and SNEGSKA (reference sequence). The DNA of the CDR3 is TGCAGTGCTAGAGAACCAAAGGCCAGATTGAGCACCGGGGAGCTGTTTTTT. As protein: CSAREPKARLSTGELFF.

This chain joins TRBV20-1 and TRBJ2-5; D is possibly TRBD1 or TRBD2 (5 bases each). Germline V gene sequence: CDR1 DFQATT, CDR2 SNEGSKA (reference sequence). The CDR3 contains 14 residues. V was clipped by 3 bases and J by 3 bases, with 14 bases between them. The CDR3 is CSARWPGREETQYF. CDR3 DNA: TGCAGTGCTAGGTGGCCAGGGCGGGAAGAGACCCAGTACTTC.

The genes are TRBV19 and TRBJ1-5; D is unclear. The ends were cut back, 5 bases at V and 0 bases at J, with 11 bases in the middle. Germline V gene sequence: CDR1 LNHDA, CDR2 SQIVND (reference sequence). The CDR3 loop spans 15 amino acids. The CDR3 sequence: CASSHPEYSNQPQHF. The DNA of the CDR3 is TGTGCCAGTAGTCATCCAGAATATAGCAATCAGCCCCAGCATTTT.

This rearrangement joins TRBV6-6 to TRBJ2-6; D is perhaps TRBD2 (5 bases). Trimming pared 0 bases from V and 1 base from J, leaving 7 bases between. Germline assignment: CDR1 MNHNY and CDR2 SVGAGI (reference sequence). CDR3 length equals 16 residues. The CDR3 reads CASSYSRDSGANVLTF. CDR3 bases: TGTGCCAGCAGTTACTCGAGGGATTCTGGGGCCAACGTCCTGACTTTC.

This rearrangement joins TRBV3-1 to TRBJ2-1; 8 bases line up with TRBD1. The germline V gene encodes CDR1 LGHDT and CDR2 YNNKEL (reference sequence). The CDR3 covers 14 residues. Trimming took 5 bases from V and 5 from J; bases not matched to a gene: 5. In DNA, the CDR3 is TGTGCCAGCAGCGCGAACAGGGGGGACAATGAGCAGTTCTTC. Translating it yields CASSANRGDNEQFF.

The rearrangement uses TRBV29-1 and TRBJ2-1; TRBD1 or TRBD2 may be the D gene (5 bases each). Trimming took off 8 bases at V and 6 bases at J, with 17 bases between the two ends. The CDR3 is made up of 13 amino acids. From germline, CDR1 is SQVTM and CDR2 ANQGSEA. The CDR3 nucleotides are TGCAGCACTCGTGGGGGTTCGGGCAATGAGCAGTTCTTC. Protein product: CSTRGGSGNEQFF.